The source of this T cell receptor beta chain is a study of blood T cell repertoires in COVID-19. The wider study: In each case, the material was cDNA or gDNA derived from T cells, B-cell-depleted T cells, or PBMCs.

V lost 1 base to trimming and J lost 6 bases; unmatched junction nucleotides: 2. The CDR3 sequence is 14 residues long. From germline, CDR1 is SGHTA and CDR2 FQGTGA. The assay was immunoSEQ multiplex PCR, and TCRdb's table has in-frame clones only and misses some. The sample shows 400,000 to 450,000 clones, around 89% of them seen only once. The sequence derives from a woman aged 40 to 50 with COVID-19, enrolled during active disease. The material sequenced was peripheral blood. The gene calls are TRBV7-3 and TRBJ2-2; 7 positions agree with TRBD1. The CDR3 loop reads CASSLKGAAGELFF. The DNA for the CDR3 is TGTGCCAGCAGCTTAAAGGGGGCGGCCGGGGAGCTGTTTTTT.